This TCR beta chain was sequenced in a study of radiation and T cells in renal cell carcinoma. The CDR3 contains 14 residues. CDR1 is MNHEY, CDR2 SVGAGI, per germline. Trimming cost V 2 bases and J 8 bases; bases outside gene matches: 5. The data were produced by immunoSEQ multiplex PCR, yet TCRdb's version contains in-frame clones alone and is incomplete. In the table there are about 83,000 clones, around four fifths of which are singletons. The time point here: blood 4 weeks post-SBRT, at nephrectomy. Treatment described: 15 Gy SBRT to primary tumor, nephrectomy 4 weeks later. The sample in question was blood, obtained from a patient whose treatment included radiotherapy and nephrectomy. The source is a woman aged 60-75 years with renal cell carcinoma. The chain couples TRBV6-5 to TRBJ1-2, with TRBD1 identical over 10 bases. The DNA of the CDR3 is TGTGCCAGCAGTTACCGTGGGACAGGGGAAGGCTACACCTTC. This gives the protein CASSYRGTGEGYTF.